Following are 24 T cell receptor beta chains from one sample sequenced in a study of OX40 agonist ivuxolimab in advanced cancers. Using immunoSEQ multiplex PCR, the repertoire was profiled, and TCRdb retains in-frame clones only, with some absent. The sample holds about 27,000 clones, roughly four fifths seen once. This specimen consisted of CD4+ or CD8+ T cells sorted from blood, obtained in a trial of the OX40 agonist ivuxolimab. The receptor source for this set is an adult with an advanced solid tumor such as melanoma, head and neck, liver or kidney cancer.

The chain is built from TRBV5-1 and TRBJ1-1; D unclear. Trimming stripped 1 base from V and 1 base from J, with 5 bases between. Germline values: CDR1 SGHRS, CDR2 YFSETQ. This CDR3 has 13 amino acids. The CDR3 bases are TGCGCCAGCAGCTTGTCCCGGAACACTGAAGCTTTCTTT. Protein sequence: CASSLSRNTEAFF.

This rearrangement joins TRBV6-5 to TRBJ2-1; the match to TRBD2 covers 7 bases. The CDR3 sequence is 14 residues long. The germline V gene encodes CDR1 MNHEY and CDR2 SVGAGI. V gave up 0 bases and J gave up 7 bases; unmatched junction bases: 3. CDR3 DNA sequence: TGTGCCAGCAGTTACTCAGAGGGAGGGAATGAGCAGTTCTTC. Its protein product is CASSYSEGGNEQFF.

This clone occurred a few times. The chain combines TRBV4-2 with TRBJ1-2, with 7 positions matching TRBD1. V shed 7 bases and J 3 bases; nucleotides not matched to a gene: 2. CDR3 length: 12 residues. Germline values: CDR1 LGHNA, CDR2 YNFKEQ. CDR3 sequence: CASTQGDYGYTF. The DNA of the CDR3 is TGTGCCAGCACCCAGGGGGACTATGGCTACACCTTC.

This clone was observed a single time. This chain connects TRBV4-1 to TRBJ1-5; a weak D match, TRBD1 (6 bases). From germline, CDR1 is MGHRA and CDR2 YSYEKL. The CDR3 extends over 15 amino acids. V was shortened by 1 base and J by 5 bases, with 12 bases between the two germline ends. In DNA form, the CDR3 reads TGCGCCAGCAGCCAAGTTCTCGCAGGGGATCAGCCCCAGCATTTT. This gives the protein CASSQVLAGDQPQHF.

The V gene is TRBV7-9, the J gene TRBJ2-7; TRBD1 is a possible D gene (5 bases). Germline lookup yields CDR1 SEHNR and CDR2 FQNEAQ (reference sequence). The CDR3 is made up of 16 amino acids. The V end was cut by 5 bases, the J end by 6 bases, with 23 bases between. CDR3 DNA: TGTGCCAGCAGCCCTCAAGGGTTTCAGGGTCTCGGCGAGCAGTACTTC. This encodes CASSPQGFQGLGEQYF.

The rearrangement links TRBV4-1 to TRBJ1-5, with 7 positions matching TRBD1. Per the germline V gene, CDR1 is MGHRA and CDR2 is YSYEKL. Germline trimming cut 0 bases from V and 5 bases from J; bases unmatched to any gene: 4. This CDR3 contains 15 residues. The CDR3 here is CASSQDHRGHQPQHF. In DNA form, the CDR3 reads TGCGCCAGCAGCCAAGACCACAGGGGTCATCAGCCCCAGCATTTT.

The chain recombines TRBV4-1 with TRBJ1-2, with a weak D call TRBD1 (6 bases). Germline V CDR1 and CDR2: MGHRA, YSYEKL. This CDR3 has 15 residues. Trimming stripped 3 bases from V and 8 bases from J, with 19 bases between. The CDR3 DNA sequence: TGCGCCAGCAGCCATCCAACAGGGAGGTCAAGCGGCTACACCTTC. Its translation is CASSHPTGRSSGYTF.

The V call is TRBV7-9, the J call TRBJ2-7; D is possibly TRBD1 (5 bases). CDR3 length: 15 residues. V was shortened by 5 bases and J by 0 bases, with 14 bases between the two germline ends. Germline lookup yields CDR1 SEHNR and CDR2 FQNEAQ (reference sequence). CDR3 residues: CASSTTEASSYEQYF. CDR3 nucleotides: TGTGCCAGCAGCACGACAGAGGCGAGCTCCTACGAGCAGTACTTC.

This clone has only one observation. This sequence joins TRBV6-5 and TRBJ2-5, with TRBD1 matching 10 bases. The J call may be wrong; the DNA end is better matched by TRBJ2-7. The germline CDR1 and CDR2 sequences are MNHEY and SVGAGI. This CDR3 has 15 amino acids. The CDR3: CASSPTGGLSYEQYF. Written as DNA, the CDR3 is TGTGCCAGCAGTCCGACAGGGGGCCTATCCTACGAGCAGTACTTC.

In its sample, this clone was seen a few times. Other DNA sequences within the sample encode an identical CDR3. The chain employs TRBV28 and TRBJ2-7; 11 bases match TRBD2. Trimming cost V 6 bases and J 1 base; bases outside gene matches: 5. Germline V CDR1 and CDR2: MDHEN, SYDVKM. There are 15 residues in the CDR3. CDR3 sequence: CASRVTSGRSYEQYF. The DNA of the CDR3 is TGTGCCAGCAGGGTTACTAGCGGGAGATCCTACGAGCAGTACTTC.

V and J are TRBV29-1 and TRBJ1-1; 10 nucleotides agree with TRBD1. Per the germline V gene, CDR1 is SQVTM and CDR2 is ANQGSEA. The CDR3 covers 16 residues. The J segment lost 4 bases and the V segment lost 3 bases, leaving 11 bases of the junction unmatched. The CDR3 region has the DNA TGCAGCGTTGATACGACAGGGGGCGCTTCTCCCACTGAAGCTTTCTTT. It yields the protein CSVDTTGGASPTEAFF.

This clone appeared once. This chain joins TRBV7-2 and TRBJ1-5, with TRBD1 as a possible D gene (5 bases). V gave up 2 bases and J gave up 7 bases, with 12 bases separating them. Looked up from germline, CDR1 is SGHTA and CDR2 is FQGNSA. This CDR3 spans 14 amino acids. The CDR3 DNA sequence: TGTGCCAGCAGCTTACTTGGGGGGTTGCAGCCCCAGCATTTT. It encodes CASSLLGGLQPQHF.

The V and J genes are TRBV18 and TRBJ1-4; 9 bases align to TRBD1. Trimming at V came to 4 bases and at J to 3 bases, leaving 6 bases not matched to a gene. The germline gives CDR1 KGHSH, CDR2 LQKENI. The CDR3 spans 16 residues. CDR3 bases: TGTGCCAGCTCACAAACAGGGGGCAGGGCTAATGAAAAACTGTTTTTT. Protein sequence: CASSQTGGRANEKLFF.

The chain uses TRBV6-5 and TRBJ2-7, with a weak D call TRBD2 (6 bases). Trimming stripped 6 bases from V and 7 bases from J, with 10 bases between. The CDR3 length is 11 residues. From germline, CDR1 is MNHEY and CDR2 SVGAGI. DNA for the CDR3: TGTGCCAGCAGCTGGGGGAGGGAGCAGTACTTC. This gives the protein CASSWGREQYF.

The CDR3 nucleotides read TGTGCCAGCAGTCCCCATTGGGGGCTTAGCACAGATACGCAGTATTTT. Protein: CASSPHWGLSTDTQYF. The chain employs TRBV27 and TRBJ2-3; D might be TRBD1 (6 bases). This CDR3 comprises 16 residues. The V and J ends lost 5 bases and 0 bases respectively, with 15 bases between them. In germline, CDR1 is MNHEY, CDR2 SMNVEV (reference sequence).

The CDR3 spells CASSSLAGHGGELFF. CDR3 bases: TGTGCCAGCAGTTCTCTCGCGGGGCATGGCGGGGAGCTGTTTTTT. This chain connects TRBV7-2 to TRBJ2-2; D might be TRBD2 (6 bases). Germline V lookup: CDR1 SGHTA, CDR2 FQGNSA. This CDR3 has 15 residues. V dropped 6 bases and J dropped 7 bases, with 18 bases sitting between them.

Remarks on this clone: Germline is not matched at one junction end, which may reflect a read error. This sequence joins TRBV27 and TRBJ1-1; TRBD1 agrees at 7 bases. Germline lookup yields CDR1 MNHEY and CDR2 SMNVEV (reference sequence). This CDR3 contains 13 residues. The CDR3 nucleotides read TGTGTCAGCAGCGGACAGGCCGGGACTGAAGCTTTCTTT. This translates into CVSSGQAGTEAFF.

The gene calls are TRBV28 and TRBJ2-3; TRBD2 aligns across 11 bases. Per germline, CDR1 MDHEN and CDR2 SYDVKM. Unmatched junction bases numbered 6, after V lost 2 bases and J lost 5 bases. The CDR3 consists of 16 residues. CDR3 DNA: TGTGCCAGCAGTTTAATAGCGGGAGGGTCGTTAGATACGCAGTATTTT. Translated, it gives CASSLIAGGSLDTQYF.

The rearrangement links TRBV5-6 to TRBJ2-1, with D tentatively TRBD1 or TRBD2 (5 bases each). Per germline, CDR1 SGHDT and CDR2 YYEEEE. V lost 3 bases and J 4 bases, leaving 17 bases between the germline ends. This CDR3 comprises 16 residues. The CDR3 sequence is CASSWAAGANYNEQFF. CDR3 nucleotides: TGTGCCAGCAGCTGGGCTGCCGGGGCGAATTACAATGAGCAGTTCTTC.

The rearrangement links TRBV2 to TRBJ1-6; D is unresolved. V gave up 7 bases and J gave up 2 bases, with 15 bases separating them. The germline gives CDR1 SNHLY, CDR2 FYNNEI. This CDR3 spans 16 amino acids. Here the CDR3 DNA reads TGTGCCAGCAACCCGGGCGAGAGACCCTATAATTCACCCCTCCACTTT. It specifies CASNPGERPYNSPLHF. Supplemented by reference TRBV2 and TRBJ1-6, the full variable domain reads EPEVTQTPSHQVTQMGQEVILRCVPISNHLYFYWYRQILGQKVEFLVSFYNNEISEKSEIFDDQFSVERPDGSNFTLKIRSTKLEDSAMYFCASNPGERPYNSPLHFGNGTRLTVT.

The chain has TRBV7-9 and TRBJ1-4, with TRBD1 identical over 7 bases. The germline gives CDR1 SEHNR, CDR2 FQNEAQ (reference sequence). Trimming removed 3 bases from V and 7 bases from J; junction bases left unmatched: 5. The CDR3 consists of 14 residues. CDR3 sequence: CASSFRGSSEKLFF. The CDR3 nucleotides read TGTGCCAGCAGCTTCAGGGGGTCTTCTGAAAAACTGTTTTTT.

V gene TRBV27 combines with J gene TRBJ2-2, with TRBD2 matching 13 bases. After removal of 6 bases from V and 7 bases from J, the junction contained 5 bases not matched to a gene. The CDR3 extends over 15 amino acids. In germline, CDR1 is MNHEY, CDR2 SMNVEV (reference sequence). CDR3 protein: CASSILAGGIGELFF. The CDR3 nucleotides read TGTGCCAGCAGCATACTAGCGGGAGGGATCGGGGAGCTGTTTTTT.

This clone came up a few times. This specimen includes other DNA sequences encoding the same CDR3. J is TRBJ1-2 and V is TRBV9; 7 bases line up with TRBD1. The J segment lost 0 bases and the V segment lost 3 bases, leaving 2 bases of the junction unmatched. The CDR3 runs 14 residues. Germline loops: CDR1 SGDLS, CDR2 YYNGEE. CDR3 sequence: CASSAGTANYGYTF. Written as DNA, the CDR3 is TGTGCCAGCAGCGCCGGGACAGCTAACTATGGCTACACCTTC.

About this clone itself: One base away lies a much larger clone, so this may be a sequencing read error. The sample holds other DNA sequences that translate to the same CDR3. This chain joins TRBV27 and TRBJ1-6; the match to TRBD1 covers 7 bases. V shed 2 bases, J shed 4 bases, and the junction held 5 bases outside the gene matches. CDR1 is MNHEY, CDR2 SMNVEV, per germline (reference sequence). This CDR3 spans 16 amino acids. The chain's CDR3 is CASSLLPGQYNSPLHF. For the CDR3, the DNA is TGTGCCAGCAGTTTACTCCCGGGACAGTATAATTCACCCCTCCACTTT.